This paragraph reports one T cell receptor (beta chain). In the original analysis: Productive clonotypes were detectable down to 2.59 x 10-5 frequency. Only in-frame clones appear in the TCRdb table, and some are missing; sequencing was by immunoSEQ multiplex PCR. V and J calls and clone size are those listed in that table; D and trimming were worked out from the DNA. The repertoire holds more than 30,000 clones, with roughly 88% as singletons. The data were obtained in a study of STAT5B mutations in CD4+ large granular lymphocyte leukemia. In the study overall: The CDR3 'QG' motif was associated with a particular HLA allele among healthy donors.

The sequenced material came from CD4+ T cells from blood buffy coats. This clonotype was obtained from a human donor in good health.

This CDR3 is CASSIAGASYEQYF. The CDR3 bases are TGTGCCAGTAGTATAGCGGGGGCCTCCTACGAGCAGTACTTC. The V and J genes are TRBV19 and TRBJ2-7; D may match TRBD1 or TRBD2 (6 bases each). This CDR3 comprises 14 residues. With 1 base removed from V and 0 bases from J, the gap between germline ends came to 7 bases. Germline V CDR1 and CDR2: LNHDA, SQIVND (reference sequence).